This passage covers 5 T cell receptor beta chains from one sample sequenced in a study of OX40 agonist ivuxolimab in advanced cancers. Clones were read by immunoSEQ multiplex PCR, and TCRdb kept only the in-frame ones, dropping some. The sample consists of 15,000 to 25,000 clones, about 83% of them appearing once. Here the sequenced sample was CD4+ or CD8+ T cells sorted from blood, taken in a trial of the OX40 agonist ivuxolimab. All receptors derive from an adult with an advanced solid tumor such as melanoma, head and neck, liver or kidney cancer.

As regards this clone: One base away lies a much larger clone, so this may be a sequencing read error. Within the sample, other DNA sequences also encode this same CDR3. The rearrangement joins TRBV19 to TRBJ1-2, with no clear D. The CDR3 is 16 amino acids. Germline lookup yields CDR1 LNHDA and CDR2 SQIVND (reference sequence). V was cut by 4 bases and J by 0 bases, with 15 bases left in between. This chain's CDR3 is CASSTLTAFSNYGYTF. Here the CDR3 DNA reads TGTGCCAGTAGTACGCTTACAGCCTTCTCTAACTATGGCTACACCTTC.

This chain uses TRBV27 with TRBJ1-1; D not certain. The germline V gene has CDR1 MNHEY and CDR2 SMNVEV (reference sequence). The CDR3 consists of 13 residues. V lost 0 bases and J lost 6, with 8 bases in between. For the CDR3, the DNA is TGTGCCAGCAGTTTATCGGTTCCAGCTGAAGCTTTCTTT. It specifies CASSLSVPAEAFF.

The chain links TRBV12-2 to TRBJ2-1; the table's D call, TRBD2, was not checked against the DNA. TRBV12-2 is a pseudogene segment. The CDR3 runs to 13 residues. CDR3 nucleotide sequence: TGTGCAAGTCGCATGCCGCGGAGCCCTGAGCAGTTCTTC. It specifies CASRMPRSPEQFF.

J is TRBJ2-1 and V is TRBV10-3; 9 positions match TRBD2. The CDR3 spans 15 residues. After removal of 11 bases from V and 7 bases from J, the junction contained 15 bases not matched to a gene. CDR1 and CDR2 (germline): ENHRY, SYGVKD. The CDR3 DNA is TGTGCCGCGGGCACGAAGCGGGGGGTATTGAATGAGCAGTTCTTC. Translating gives CAAGTKRGVLNEQFF.

This clone has only a few counts. This chain uses TRBV2 with TRBJ2-1, with unresolved D. CDR1 and CDR2 (germline): SNHLY, FYNNEI. The CDR3 loop spans 11 amino acids. The V end lost 10 bases, the J end lost 7 bases, and 11 bases lay between the germline ends. CDR3 sequence reads: CATQVGNEQFF. In nucleotides, the CDR3 is TGTGCCACCCAGGTTGGGAATGAGCAGTTCTTC.